This T cell receptor beta chain was recovered during a study of blood T cell repertoires in COVID-19. Background on the study: The United States, Italy and Spain supplied acute and convalescent COVID-19 samples.

Original analysis: Amplification of reference gene primers was used by the study to estimate nucleated cell counts. Only in-frame clones appear in the TCRdb table, and some are missing; sequencing was by immunoSEQ multiplex PCR. The V and J calls and clone size were taken over from that table, and D and trimming were inferred from the DNA. The data show a few hundred thousand clones, with approximately 90% seen just once and about 5.7% held by the top ten. Cohort 3 donors counted as recovered after two negative PCRs, clearance, or resolved symptoms. The CDR3 loop spans 14 amino acids. The V gene's germline CDR1 is SGHRS and CDR2 YFSETQ. Trimming removed 2 bases from V and 0 bases from J, with 7 bases in between.

The V gene is TRBV5-1, the J gene TRBJ2-3; maybe TRBD1 (5 bases). The sample taken for sequencing was PBMCs or T cells enriched from blood (not recorded which). The TCR sequence derives from a woman aged 40 to 50 who had recovered from COVID-19. In DNA form, the CDR3 reads TGCGCCAGCAGCTTAGGGGCTAGCACAGATACGCAGTATTTT. It encodes CASSLGASTDTQYF.